The rows below give T cell receptor beta chains drawn from one sample of a study of OX40 agonist ivuxolimab in advanced cancers. Some clones are missing from TCRdb's copy, which holds only in-frame ones; the method was immunoSEQ multiplex PCR. The sample lists approximately 64,000 clones; approximately 88% were seen once. The input for sequencing was CD4+ or CD8+ T cells sorted from blood, taken in a trial of the OX40 agonist ivuxolimab. The receptors stem from an adult with an advanced solid tumor such as melanoma, head and neck, liver or kidney cancer. The CDR3 runs from the conserved cysteine through the conserved F or W. The D gene is left open where the match is weak. Size is stated for part of the rows, as once, few or many counts, or as a class when the clone is expanded.

clone size: .; CDR3 length: 13; V gene: TRBV29-1; J gene: TRBJ2-7; D gene: TRBD1; CDR3 DNA: TGCAGCGTATGCCGGGACAGGGGCTACGAGCAGTACTTC; CDR3 protein: CSVCRDRGYEQYF
clone size: once; CDR3 length: 13; V gene: TRBV30; J gene: TRBJ1-2; D gene: TRBD1; CDR3 DNA: TGTGCCTGGAACCCGACAGGGTTCTATGGCTACACCTTC; CDR3 protein: CAWNPTGFYGYTF
clone size: .; CDR3 length: 13; V gene: TRBV28; J gene: TRBJ1-2; D gene: .; CDR3 DNA: TGTGCCAGCAGTTTTGGGGGCGGCTATGGCTACACCTTC; CDR3 protein: CASSFGGGYGYTF
clone size: .; CDR3 length: 15; V gene: TRBV7-8; J gene: TRBJ1-5; D gene: .; CDR3 DNA: TGTGCCAGCAGCTTCGGGACAAACCGCAATCAGCCCCAGCATTTT; CDR3 protein: CASSFGTNRNQPQHF
clone size: .; CDR3 length: 15; V gene: TRBV6-5; J gene: TRBJ2-1; D gene: .; CDR3 DNA: TGTGCCAGCAGTTATGTTCCCTCGAATAACAATGAGCAGTTCTTC; CDR3 protein: CASSYVPSNNNEQFF
clone size: .; CDR3 length: 15; V gene: TRBV28; J gene: TRBJ2-1; D gene: .; CDR3 DNA: TGTGCCAGCAGTACCCCCCGCGTGGTTCACAATGAGCAGTTCTTC; CDR3 protein: CASSTPRVVHNEQFF
clone size: .; CDR3 length: 14; V gene: TRBV29-1; J gene: TRBJ2-5; D gene: .; CDR3 DNA: TGCAGCGTTGAAGAACACCCCAACCAAGAGACCCAGTACTTC; CDR3 protein: CSVEEHPNQETQYF
clone size: .; CDR3 length: 14; V gene: TRBV7-9; J gene: TRBJ2-4; D gene: .; CDR3 DNA: TGTGCCAGCAGCTTAGGAGGGGATGGGGGCATTCAGTACTTC; CDR3 protein: CASSLGGDGGIQYF
clone size: .; CDR3 length: 14; V gene: TRBV27; J gene: TRBJ2-7; D gene: TRBD1; CDR3 DNA: TGTGCCAGCAGTTTAGGACAGGGGGTAGGCGAGCAGTACTTC; CDR3 protein: CASSLGQGVGEQYF
clone size: .; CDR3 length: 14; V gene: TRBV6-1; J gene: TRBJ1-1; D gene: .; CDR3 DNA: TGTGCCAACAGGCGGGGAACTGAGGGGACTGAAGCTTTCTTT; CDR3 protein: CANRRGTEGTEAFF
clone size: .; CDR3 length: 14; V gene: TRBV6-5; J gene: TRBJ1-4; D gene: .; CDR3 DNA: TGTGCCAGCAGTTCTACAGCTTGGGCTGAAAAACTGTTTTTT; CDR3 protein: CASSSTAWAEKLFF
clone size: .; CDR3 length: 13; V gene: TRBV11-3; J gene: TRBJ1-1; D gene: TRBD1; CDR3 DNA: TGTGCCAGCAGCCAGGGACAGGGTTTGGGAGCTTTCTTT; CDR3 protein: CASSQGQGLGAFF
clone size: few; CDR3 length: 13; V gene: TRBV6-1; J gene: TRBJ1-2; D gene: .; CDR3 DNA: TGTGCCAGCAGTGAATACGGGGTCTATGGCTACACCTTC; CDR3 protein: CASSEYGVYGYTF
clone size: .; CDR3 length: 14; V gene: TRBV30; J gene: TRBJ1-5; D gene: .; CDR3 DNA: TGTGCCTGGAGTGTCGTGGGGAGCAATCAGCCCCAGCATTTT; CDR3 protein: CAWSVVGSNQPQHF
clone size: .; CDR3 length: 15; V gene: TRBV6-6; J gene: TRBJ2-5; D gene: .; CDR3 DNA: TGTGCCAGCAGTTCGCCCCATGACGGCCAAGAGACCCAGTACTTC; CDR3 protein: CASSSPHDGQETQYF
clone size: .; CDR3 length: 17; V gene: TRBV4-1; J gene: TRBJ2-5; D gene: TRBD2; CDR3 DNA: TGCGCCAGCAGCCAAGTTGGACTAGCGGGCTTCCAAGAGACCCAGTACTTC; CDR3 protein: CASSQVGLAGFQETQYF
clone size: .; CDR3 length: 14; V gene: TRBV11-2; J gene: TRBJ2-5; D gene: TRBD1; CDR3 DNA: TGTGCCAGCAGTCCCGGGACAGCACAAGAGACCCAGTACTTC; CDR3 protein: CASSPGTAQETQYF